This T cell receptor (beta chain) was retrieved from a study of long-term antiretroviral therapy in people with HIV. As for this clone: Its antigen remains unknown.

The authors ran the immunoSEQ assay, v3.0, at survey level. Measured with immunoSEQ multiplex PCR; TCRdb has only the in-frame clones, and not every one. The table shows approximately 13,000 clones, with 75% to 85% occurring only once. General study results and limits: Control repertoires displayed wider CDR3 length ranges than the HIV repertoires.

The clonotype was recovered from a man in his forties or fifties with HIV. The sequencing used unsorted PBMCs, collected 1.3 years before starting antiretroviral therapy.

CDR3 coding DNA: TGTGCCAGCAGCCCTCTCCTCAGGGGGGCGGCAGATACGCAGTATTTT. As protein: CASSPLLRGAADTQYF. The genes are TRBV4-2 and TRBJ2-3, with D perhaps TRBD1 (7 bases). This CDR3 is 16 amino acids long. From germline, CDR1 is LGHNA and CDR2 YNFKEQ. Trimming cost V 4 bases and J 4 bases, with 18 bases left between them.